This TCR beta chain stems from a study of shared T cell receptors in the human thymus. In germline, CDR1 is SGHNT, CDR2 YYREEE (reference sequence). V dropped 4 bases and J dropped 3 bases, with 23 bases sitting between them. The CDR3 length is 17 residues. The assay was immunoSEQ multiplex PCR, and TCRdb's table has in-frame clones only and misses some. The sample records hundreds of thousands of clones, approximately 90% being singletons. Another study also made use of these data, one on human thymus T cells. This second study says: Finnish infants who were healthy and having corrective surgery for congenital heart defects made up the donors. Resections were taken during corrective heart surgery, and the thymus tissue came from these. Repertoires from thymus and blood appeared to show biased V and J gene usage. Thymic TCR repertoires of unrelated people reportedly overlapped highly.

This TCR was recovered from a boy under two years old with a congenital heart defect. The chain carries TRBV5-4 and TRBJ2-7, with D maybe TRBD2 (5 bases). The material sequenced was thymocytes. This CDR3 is CASSPPPGLSDYYEQYF. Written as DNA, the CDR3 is TGTGCCAGCAGCCCGCCACCCGGACTGTCTGATTACTACGAGCAGTACTTC.